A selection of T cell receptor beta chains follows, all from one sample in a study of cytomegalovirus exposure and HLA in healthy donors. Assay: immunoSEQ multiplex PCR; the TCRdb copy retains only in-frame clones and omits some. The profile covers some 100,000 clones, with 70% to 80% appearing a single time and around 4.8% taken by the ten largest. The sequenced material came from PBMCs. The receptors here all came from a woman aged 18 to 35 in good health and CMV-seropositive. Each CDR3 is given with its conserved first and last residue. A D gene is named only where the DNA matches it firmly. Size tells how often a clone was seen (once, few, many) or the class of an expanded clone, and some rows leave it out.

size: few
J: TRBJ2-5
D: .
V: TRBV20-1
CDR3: CSAAPVETQYF
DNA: TGCAGTGCCGCCCCGGTGGAGACCCAGTACTTC

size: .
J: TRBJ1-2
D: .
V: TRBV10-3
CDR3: CAISEQQGHYGYTF
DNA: TGTGCCATCAGTGAGCAACAGGGCCACTATGGCTACACCTTC

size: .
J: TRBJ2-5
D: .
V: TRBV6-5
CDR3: CASNRPTRGRETQYF
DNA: TGTGCCAGCAATCGGCCTACTAGGGGGAGAGAGACCCAGTACTTC

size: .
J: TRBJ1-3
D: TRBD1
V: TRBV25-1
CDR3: CASSTTGDKSGNTIYF
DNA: TGTGCCAGCAGTACCACAGGGGACAAGTCTGGAAACACCATATATTTT

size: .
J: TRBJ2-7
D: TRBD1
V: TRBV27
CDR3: CASSKGQGTYEQYF
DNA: TGTGCCAGCAGTAAGGGACAGGGAACCTACGAGCAGTACTTC

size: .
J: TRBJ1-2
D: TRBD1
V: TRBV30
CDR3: CAWNKRQGDGYTF
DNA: TGTGCCTGGAATAAGCGACAGGGGGATGGCTACACCTTC

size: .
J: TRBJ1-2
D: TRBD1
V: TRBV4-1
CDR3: CASSQETGYGYTF
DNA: TGCGCCAGCAGCCAAGAGACAGGGTATGGCTACACCTTC

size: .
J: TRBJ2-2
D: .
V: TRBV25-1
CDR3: CASSDRGETGELFF
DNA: TGTGCCAGCAGTGACAGGGGTGAGACCGGGGAGCTGTTTTTT

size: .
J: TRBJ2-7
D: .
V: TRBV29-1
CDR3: CSVVVGGGEQYF
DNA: TGCAGCGTTGTCGTTGGGGGAGGCGAGCAGTACTTC

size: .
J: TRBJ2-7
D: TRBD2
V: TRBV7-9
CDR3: CASSLAREYSYEQYF
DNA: TGTGCCAGCAGCTTAGCGCGGGAGTACTCCTACGAGCAGTACTTC